The 14 T cell receptor beta chains below all came from one sample that was sequenced in a study of cytomegalovirus exposure and HLA in healthy donors (dated by TCRdb to the late 2010s). Libraries were built with the immunoSEQ multiplex PCR assay. For the multiplex PCR, a mixture combining 60 forward primers for TCR Vbeta segments and 13 reverse primers for TCR Jbeta segments was used. Drawn from immuneACCESS, this table holds only the in-frame rearrangements with V and J called that TCRdb kept. Clones are partly lost; checked studies trace under half to an unresolved V gene and leave the rest unexplained. The sample records just under 95,000 clones, approximately 84% of which are singletons. Roughly 5.3% of the sample is held by the ten biggest clonotypes. The specimen sequenced was PBMCs. These TCRs come from a woman aged 18-29 years in good health and CMV-seropositive.

V is TRBV2 and J is TRBJ2-7; 9 positions match TRBD2. The CDR3 is 13 residues long. The V and J ends lost 3 bases and 5 bases, in that order; junction bases with no gene match: 2. From germline, CDR1 is SNHLY and CDR2 FYNNEI. The CDR3 here is CASSEGLADEQYF. CDR3 sequence (DNA): TGTGCCAGCAGTGAGGGACTAGCCGACGAGCAGTACTTC.

This rearrangement joins TRBV5-1 to TRBJ1-3; the D is unclear. V was cut by 0 bases and J by 0 bases, with 10 bases left in between. The CDR3 consists of 16 residues. Germline V lookup: CDR1 SGHRS, CDR2 YFSETQ. CDR3 amino acids: CASSLVHGNSGNTIYF. CDR3 DNA: TGCGCCAGCAGCTTGGTACACGGGAACTCTGGAAACACCATATATTTT. Combining the CDR3 with reference TRBV5-1 and TRBJ1-3 gives the whole variable domain KAGVTQTPRYLIKTRGQQVTLSCSPISGHRSVSWYQQTPGQGLQFLFEYFSETQRNKGNFPGRFSGRQFSNSRSEMNVSTLELGDSALYLCASSLVHGNSGNTIYFGEGSWLTVV.

CDR3 region: CASSDGTLSQETQYF. The CDR3 DNA follows: TGTGCCAGCAGCGACGGGACTTTATCTCAAGAGACCCAGTACTTC. This chain connects TRBV9 to TRBJ2-5; TRBD2 is a possible D gene (6 bases). Germline assignment: CDR1 SGDLS and CDR2 YYNGEE. The V end lost 3 bases, the J end lost 2 bases, and 14 bases lay between the germline ends. The CDR3 is 15 residues long.

The J gene is TRBJ2-7, the V gene TRBV30; weak D call: TRBD2 (6 bases). CDR3 length: 12 amino acids. Germline V CDR1 and CDR2: GTSNPN, SVGIG (reference sequence). V dropped 2 bases and J dropped 9 bases, with 14 bases sitting between them. CDR3 in DNA: TGTGCCTGGAGTCTCGGGAGTCGGGTGCAGTACTTC. Its translation is CAWSLGSRVQYF. The full variable domain, in which reference TRBV30 and TRBJ2-7 provide the parts outside the CDR3, is SQTIHQWPATLVQPVGSPLSLECTVEGTSNPNLYWYRQAAGRGLQLLFYSVGIGQISSEVPQNLSASRPQDRQFILSSKKLLLSDSGFYLCAWSLGSRVQYFGPGTRLTVT.

This rearrangement joins TRBV5-1 to TRBJ1-1; D gene ambiguous. CDR3 length: 14 amino acids. The germline gives CDR1 SGHRS, CDR2 YFSETQ. The V end lost 1 base, the J end lost 0 bases, and 7 bases lay between the germline ends. The CDR3 DNA reads TGCGCCAGCAGCTTGACAGCCATGAACACTGAAGCTTTCTTT. This sequence encodes CASSLTAMNTEAFF.

The rearrangement uses TRBV13 and TRBJ2-4; 7 bases fit TRBD1. After removal of 5 bases from V and 1 base from J, the junction contained 5 bases not matched to a gene. CDR1 and CDR2 from the germline V gene are PRHDT and FYEKMQ (reference sequence). The CDR3 spans 15 residues. The CDR3 here is CASSPGGFAKNIQYF. In nucleotides, the CDR3 is TGTGCCAGCAGCCCAGGGGGTTTTGCCAAAAACATTCAGTACTTC.

The chain employs TRBV21-1 and TRBJ2-1; no check of the table's D call, TRBD2, against the DNA was made. TRBV21-1 is deemed a pseudogene. CDR3 length: 16 residues. The CDR3 bases are TGTGCCAGCAGCAAAGCGGAGGGACTAGCGTTTAATGAGCAGTTCTTC. This sequence encodes CASSKAEGLAFNEQFF.

The genes are TRBV7-9 and TRBJ2-4; 7 nucleotides match TRBD2. Germline loops: CDR1 SEHNR, CDR2 FQNEAQ (reference sequence). The CDR3 contains 18 residues. The J segment lost 8 bases and the V segment lost 1 base, leaving 17 bases of the junction unmatched. CDR3: CASSLVISATPGRDIQYF. The CDR3 coding sequence is TGTGCCAGCAGCTTAGTAATATCGGCGACTCCAGGGAGGGACATTCAGTACTTC. Variable domain in full (rest from reference TRBV7-9 and TRBJ2-4): DTGVSQNPRHKITKRGQNVTFRCDPISEHNRLYWYRQTLGQGPEFLTYFQNEAQLEKSRLLSDRFSAERPKGSFSTLEIQRTEQGDSAMYLCASSLVISATPGRDIQYFGAGTRLSVL.

This clone was recorded once. V and J are TRBV9 and TRBJ2-1; D might be TRBD1 (6 bases). This CDR3 has 14 amino acids. Germline CDR1 is SGDLS and CDR2 is YYNGEE. Trimming took 0 bases from V and 7 from J, leaving 11 bases between them. In DNA, the CDR3 is TGTGCCAGCAGCGTAGGGGGAACAGGGAATGAGCAGTTCTTC. Its translation: CASSVGGTGNEQFF.

The chain couples TRBV27 to TRBJ1-2; D is unclear. V was cut by 7 bases and J by 2 bases, with 23 bases left in between. CDR3 length: 17 amino acids. Per the germline V gene, CDR1 is MNHEY and CDR2 is SMNVEV (reference sequence). CDR3 coding DNA: TGTGCCAGCACTTCGACACCGACCAAGATCTTGAACTATGGCTACACCTTC. It translates to CASTSTPTKILNYGYTF.

The rearrangement joins TRBV28 to TRBJ1-5; no clear D gene. The germline V and J ends were trimmed by 5 bases and 1 base, with 9 bases remaining between them. CDR3 length equals 14 residues. From germline, CDR1 is MDHEN and CDR2 SYDVKM. This CDR3 is CASSPYRSNQPQHF. CDR3 nucleotide sequence: TGTGCCAGCAGTCCCTATAGAAGCAATCAGCCCCAGCATTTT.

In this sample, this clone turned up a few times. This chain links TRBV5-1 with TRBJ1-1; possibly TRBD1 for D (5 bases). The CDR3 is 13 amino acids. The V gene's germline CDR1 is SGHRS and CDR2 YFSETQ. The V end lost 2 bases, the J end lost 1 base, and 6 bases lay between the germline ends. The CDR3 loop is CASSFGANTEAFF. CDR3 nucleotide sequence: TGCGCCAGCAGCTTTGGGGCGAACACTGAAGCTTTCTTT.

The chain uses TRBV14 and TRBJ2-5; perhaps TRBD1 as D (5 bases). The V gene's germline CDR1 is SGHDN and CDR2 FVKESK. Trimming took 4 bases from V and 2 from J, leaving 11 bases between them. The CDR3 totals 14 residues. CDR3 DNA: TGTGCCAGCAGCCTAAGACAGCCGCAAGAGACCCAGTACTTC. Translating gives CASSLRQPQETQYF.

This CDR3 is CASSYSPGYNYGYTF. The CDR3 DNA reads as TGTGCCAGCAGTTACTCGCCGGGATATAACTATGGCTACACCTTC. This sequence joins TRBV6-5 and TRBJ1-2; D gene ambiguous. Germline-derived CDR1 and CDR2 are MNHEY and SVGAGI. This CDR3 region has 15 residues. V lost 0 bases and J 1 base, leaving 9 bases between the germline ends.